One sample yielded the 32 T cell receptor beta chains listed below, sequenced in a study of B cell selection in AIRE deficiency. CD4+CD127+ cells were sorted as the conventional CD4 T cells. TCRdb's copy holds only in-frame clones and misses some; the assay was immunoSEQ multiplex PCR. The table records about 24,000 clones, about 95% of them present only once. Sequencing was done on a sample of CD4+CD127+ conventional T cells sorted from PBMCs. These receptors all stem from a human donor in good health.

J is TRBJ1-1 and V is TRBV6-6; TRBD1 aligns across 7 bases. The CDR3 runs 13 residues. J was trimmed by 0 bases and V by 10 bases; bases with no gene match: 5. CDR1 is MNHNY and CDR2 is SVGAGI in the germline V gene (reference sequence). The CDR3 spells CATAGQMNTEAFF. The CDR3 bases are TGTGCCACGGCGGGACAGATGAACACTGAAGCTTTCTTT.

The V call is TRBV19, the J call TRBJ1-2; 7 bases fit TRBD1. V lost 0 bases, J lost 8 bases, and 24 bases stayed unmatched. This CDR3 spans 20 amino acids. From germline, CDR1 is LNHDA and CDR2 SQIVND (reference sequence). CDR3 nucleotide sequence: TGTGCCAGTAGTATAGACCTACAGGGGCGAGGCCGATCGACGGTATTGGGCTACACCTTC. It translates to CASSIDLQGRGRSTVLGYTF.

The chain employs TRBV5-4 and TRBJ2-5; D remains ambiguous. V was pared by 0 bases and J by 6 bases, with 6 bases between. Germline CDR1 is SGHNT and CDR2 is YYREEE (reference sequence). CDR3 length equals 12 residues. The CDR3, as DNA: TGTGCCAGCAGCTTGGAGTTAAAGACCCAGTACTTC. Residues: CASSLELKTQYF.

The chain couples TRBV4-3 to TRBJ2-7; 7 bases fit TRBD1. Germline V gene lookup returns CDR1 LGHNA and CDR2 YSLEER. V dropped 3 bases and J dropped 5; count of bases not matched to a gene: 13. This CDR3 region has 16 residues. Here the CDR3 DNA reads TGCGCCAGCAGCCACACTACAACGGGACAGTCAGACGAGCAGTACTTC. It specifies CASSHTTTGQSDEQYF.

The chain employs TRBV19 and TRBJ1-1, with D possibly being TRBD1 (5 bases). The CDR3 is 15 amino acids. From germline, CDR1 is LNHDA and CDR2 SQIVND (reference sequence). V was clipped by 4 bases and J by 5 bases, with 17 bases between them. The CDR3 here is CASSTVAGSITEAFF. CDR3 sequence (DNA): TGTGCCAGTAGTACTGTGGCAGGGAGCATTACTGAAGCTTTCTTT.

The V gene is TRBV11-2, the J gene TRBJ1-1; 7 bases line up with TRBD1. The CDR3 runs 17 residues. The germline CDR1 and CDR2 sequences are SGHAT and FQNNGV. Trimming at V came to 3 bases and at J to 5 bases, leaving 15 bases not matched to a gene. The DNA of the CDR3 is TGTGCCAGCAGCTTTGGGACAGAGGGATGGGGGTCGACTGAAGCTTTCTTT. This codes for CASSFGTEGWGSTEAFF.

The V call is TRBV5-1, the J call TRBJ2-5; 8 bases align to TRBD2. The CDR3 covers 14 residues. Trimming at V came to 1 base and at J to 5 bases, leaving 4 bases not matched to a gene. Germline CDR1 reads SGHRS; CDR2 reads YFSETQ. The chain's CDR3 is CASSLSGSGETQYF. The CDR3, as DNA: TGCGCCAGCAGCTTGAGCGGGAGCGGCGAGACCCAGTACTTC.

The rearrangement joins TRBV6-6 to TRBJ2-2; D remains unclear. This CDR3 region has 13 residues. Looked up from germline, CDR1 is MNHNY and CDR2 is SVGAGI (reference sequence). The germline V and J ends were trimmed by 2 bases and 7 bases, with 8 bases remaining between them. As DNA, the CDR3 is TGTGCCAGCAGTTACGTCCAACACGGGGAGCTGTTTTTT. This gives the protein CASSYVQHGELFF.

J is TRBJ2-7 and V is TRBV6-5; D is perhaps TRBD2 (5 bases). The CDR3 extends over 14 amino acids. Germline values: CDR1 MNHEY, CDR2 SVGAGI. Trimming took 0 bases from V and 6 from J, leaving 12 bases between them. The CDR3 loop reads CASSYSNGKGEQYF. The CDR3, as DNA: TGTGCCAGCAGTTACTCGAACGGGAAAGGCGAGCAGTACTTC.

This chain connects TRBV28 to TRBJ1-5; 10 bases are a match to TRBD1. This CDR3 is 15 amino acids long. Germline loops: CDR1 MDHEN, CDR2 SYDVKM. The V segment lost 5 bases and the J segment 8 bases; nucleotides outside the gene matches: 9. CDR3 nucleotide sequence: TGTGCCAGCAGTAGCGGGACAGGGGTACGTAAGCCCCAGCATTTT. Amino acid sequence: CASSSGTGVRKPQHF. Looking up the rest from reference TRBV28 and TRBJ1-5 gives the full variable domain: DVKVTQSSRYLVKRTGEKVFLECVQDMDHENMFWYRQDPGLGLRLIYFSYDVKMKEKGDIPEGYSVSREKKERFSLILESASTNQTSMYLCASSSGTGVRKPQHFGDGTRLSIL.

There are a few counts of this clone. The chain is built from TRBV28 and TRBJ1-4; D not resolved. Germline V gene data show CDR1 as MDHEN and CDR2 as SYDVKM. The CDR3 has 13 residues. V lost 10 bases, J lost 0 bases, and 9 bases lay in between. This chain's CDR3 is CATISATNEKLFF. The CDR3 DNA reads TGTGCCACCATTTCTGCAACTAATGAAAAACTGTTTTTT.

The rearrangement links TRBV7-9 to TRBJ2-2; D is unclear. V dropped 2 bases and J dropped 3 bases, with 10 bases sitting between them. The CDR3 spans 15 residues. Germline lookup yields CDR1 SEHNR and CDR2 FQNEAQ (reference sequence). Written as DNA, the CDR3 is TGTGCCAGCAGCTTAAGGGCGGCGGACACCGGGGAGCTGTTTTTT. The encoded protein is CASSLRAADTGELFF.

The chain uses TRBV27 and TRBJ2-7, with 10 positions matching TRBD1. From germline, CDR1 is MNHEY and CDR2 SMNVEV (reference sequence). Losses at the gene ends were 6 bases for V and 2 bases for J; bases not matched to a gene: 10. The CDR3 spans 16 residues. CDR3 DNA sequence: TGTGCCAGCAGCCTCTATCCGGGACAGGGGACCTACGAGCAGTACTTC. Translated, it gives CASSLYPGQGTYEQYF.

The chain joins TRBV28 to TRBJ1-2; 10 bases map to TRBD1. CDR3 size: 16 residues. Germline CDR1 reads MDHEN; CDR2 reads SYDVKM. The J segment lost 4 bases and the V segment lost 6 bases, leaving 11 bases of the junction unmatched. Here the CDR3 reads CASRVTGQGFVYGYTF. DNA for the CDR3: TGTGCCAGCAGGGTCACGGGACAGGGGTTTGTCTATGGCTACACCTTC.

The rearrangement joins TRBV28 to TRBJ2-5; 7 bases map to TRBD1. The V segment lost 7 bases and the J segment 5 bases; nucleotides outside the gene matches: 13. The germline V gene encodes CDR1 MDHEN and CDR2 SYDVKM. This CDR3 has 15 residues. The CDR3 DNA reads as TGTGCCAGCAAAATTCCGGGACAGAATCAGGAGACCCAGTACTTC. This sequence encodes CASKIPGQNQETQYF.

This chain links TRBV5-1 with TRBJ2-2, with TRBD2 matching over 12 bases. Germline trimming cut 0 bases from V and 5 bases from J; bases unmatched to any gene: 2. CDR3 length: 16 residues. Germline V gives CDR1 SGHRS, CDR2 YFSETQ. The CDR3 here is CASSLAGTSGTGELFF. The CDR3 DNA follows: TGCGCCAGCAGCTTGGCCGGGACTAGCGGGACCGGGGAGCTGTTTTTT.

V is TRBV6-6 and J is TRBJ1-2, with 7 positions matching TRBD1. The CDR3 totals 13 residues. Germline values: CDR1 MNHNY, CDR2 SVGAGI (reference sequence). Trimming removed 7 bases from V and 2 bases from J; junction bases left unmatched: 4. Here the CDR3 DNA reads TGTGCCAGCACCAGGGACAGAAACTATGGCTACACCTTC. Amino acids: CASTRDRNYGYTF.

The rearrangement uses TRBV28 and TRBJ2-7, with D possibly TRBD2 on 7 matching bases. V lost 6 bases, J lost 8 bases, and 14 bases lay in between. Germline V gives CDR1 MDHEN, CDR2 SYDVKM. The CDR3 loop spans 12 amino acids. The chain's CDR3 is CASSRPGGKQYF. The CDR3 DNA sequence: TGTGCCAGCAGCCGCCCGGGGGGCAAGCAGTACTTC.

In its sample, this clone was seen once. This sequence joins TRBV28 and TRBJ1-1; the match to TRBD1 covers 8 bases. J was trimmed by 0 bases and V by 6 bases; bases with no gene match: 9. The CDR3 spans 16 residues. Germline V gene sequence: CDR1 MDHEN, CDR2 SYDVKM. The CDR3 here is CASSLQGDSVNTEAFF. DNA of the CDR3: TGTGCCAGCAGCTTACAGGGGGATAGTGTGAACACTGAAGCTTTCTTT.

The chain has TRBV15 and TRBJ1-4; 9 positions match TRBD1. The V gene end was trimmed by 3 bases and the J gene end by 4 bases; junction bases not matched to a gene: 6. The CDR3 loop spans 16 amino acids. Germline V CDR1 and CDR2: LNHNV, YYDKDF (reference sequence). This CDR3 reads CATSSGDREINEKLFF. The CDR3 DNA sequence: TGTGCCACCAGCAGTGGGGACAGGGAGATTAATGAAAAACTGTTTTTT.

This clone was observed once. The genes are TRBV5-1 and TRBJ2-1; D gene uncertain. V shed 6 bases and J shed 0 bases, with 7 bases lying between them. This CDR3 is built from 13 residues. The germline CDR1 and CDR2 sequences are SGHRS and YFSETQ. This CDR3 reads CASTKDSYNEQFF. The CDR3 DNA follows: TGCGCCAGCACGAAGGACTCCTACAATGAGCAGTTCTTC.

The chain recombines TRBV5-1 with TRBJ2-7, with a possible D match to TRBD2 (6 bases). CDR3 length equals 15 residues. The V gene's germline CDR1 is SGHRS and CDR2 YFSETQ. V shed 3 bases and J shed 2 bases, with 15 bases lying between them. This CDR3 is CASSSRGTVTYEQYF. The CDR3 bases are TGCGCCAGCAGCTCCCGGGGGACCGTCACCTACGAGCAGTACTTC.

The V gene is TRBV6-1, the J gene TRBJ2-7; D is perhaps TRBD1 (6 bases). This CDR3 is 14 amino acids long. From germline, CDR1 is MNHNS and CDR2 SASEGT. Trimming shortened V by 0 bases and J by 5 bases, and 11 bases separated the two germline ends. CDR3 sequence reads: CASSEAARGDEQYF. The DNA of the CDR3 is TGTGCCAGCAGTGAAGCGGCCAGGGGTGACGAGCAGTACTTC.

This chain links TRBV5-1 with TRBJ2-1; D is unresolved. There are 14 residues in the CDR3. Looked up from germline, CDR1 is SGHRS and CDR2 is YFSETQ. Trimming took off 1 base at V and 5 bases at J, with 10 bases between the two ends. This CDR3 is CASSLRRWDNEQFF. The CDR3 DNA sequence: TGCGCCAGCAGCTTGAGGCGCTGGGACAATGAGCAGTTCTTC. Combining the CDR3 with reference TRBV5-1 and TRBJ2-1 gives the whole variable domain KAGVTQTPRYLIKTRGQQVTLSCSPISGHRSVSWYQQTPGQGLQFLFEYFSETQRNKGNFPGRFSGRQFSNSRSEMNVSTLELGDSALYLCASSLRRWDNEQFFGPGTRLTVL.

V usage is TRBV27 and J usage is TRBJ2-7; a weak D match, TRBD1 (6 bases). The germline V and J ends were trimmed by 5 bases and 3 bases, with 17 bases remaining between them. CDR3 length: 15 residues. Per germline, CDR1 MNHEY and CDR2 SMNVEV (reference sequence). In DNA, the CDR3 is TGTGCCAGCAGTCCCCTCGACAGGAGGAACTACGAGCAGTACTTC. Its protein product is CASSPLDRRNYEQYF.

The genes are TRBV7-2 and TRBJ1-5; D may be TRBD1 (6 bases). The V gene's germline CDR1 is SGHTA and CDR2 FQGNSA. The CDR3 length is 14 residues. V was clipped by 2 bases and J by 4 bases, with 9 bases between them. The CDR3 coding sequence is TGTGCCAGCAGCTTAATAGGGGGGAATCAGCCCCAGCATTTT. It is translated as CASSLIGGNQPQHF.

This chain connects TRBV7-2 to TRBJ2-5; TRBD2 is a possible D gene (5 bases). Germline V gene lookup returns CDR1 SGHTA and CDR2 FQGNSA. The CDR3 loop spans 14 amino acids. Trimming left V 4 bases short and J 4 bases short, with 13 bases between. The DNA for the CDR3 is TGTGCCAGCAGCTCCCGACTAAACGGAGAGACCCAGTACTTC. It is translated as CASSSRLNGETQYF.

The chain joins TRBV27 to TRBJ1-5, with TRBD1 as a possible D gene (5 bases). The germline CDR1 and CDR2 sequences are MNHEY and SMNVEV (reference sequence). This CDR3 comprises 13 residues. This CDR3 is CAHEAQRGQPQHF. CDR3 DNA sequence: TGTGCGCATGAGGCGCAGAGGGGTCAGCCCCAGCATTTT.

The V and J genes are TRBV5-1 and TRBJ1-2; 7 nucleotides line up with TRBD1. The CDR3 sequence is 15 residues long. The V gene end was trimmed by 0 bases and the J gene end by 7 bases; junction bases not matched to a gene: 9. In germline, CDR1 is SGHRS, CDR2 YFSETQ. CDR3 residues: CASSLEAGGSAGYTF. The CDR3 DNA reads TGCGCCAGCAGCTTGGAGGCAGGGGGATCGGCTGGCTACACCTTC.

In this sample, this clone turned up once. The V gene is TRBV28, the J gene TRBJ2-1; the match to TRBD2 covers 11 bases. V lost 6 bases to trimming and J lost 3 bases; unmatched junction nucleotides: 7. The CDR3 is 16 residues long. CDR1 MDHEN and CDR2 SYDVKM come from the germline V gene. CDR3 sequence (DNA): TGTGCCAGCAGGCAAGCGGGACTAGCGGACTACAATGAGCAGTTCTTC. Amino acids: CASRQAGLADYNEQFF.

The rearrangement uses TRBV11-1 and TRBJ2-1, with 8 bases matching TRBD1. J was trimmed by 2 bases and V by 3 bases; bases with no gene match: 3. Germline loops: CDR1 SGHAT, CDR2 FQDESV (reference sequence). This CDR3 is built from 15 residues. CDR3 protein: CASSLDRVAYNEQFF. CDR3 DNA sequence: TGTGCCAGCAGCTTGGACAGGGTCGCCTACAATGAGCAGTTCTTC.

The rearrangement joins TRBV5-4 to TRBJ1-4; D remains unclear. V lost 1 base and J 3 bases, leaving 10 bases between the germline ends. The CDR3 runs 15 residues. Germline CDR1 and CDR2: SGHNT and YYREEE (reference sequence). The CDR3 here is CASSLRAAPNEKLFF. The CDR3 region has the DNA TGTGCCAGCAGCTTGAGGGCAGCTCCTAATGAAAAACTGTTTTTT. Filled out from reference TRBV5-4 and TRBJ1-4, the complete variable domain reads ETGVTQSPTHLIKTRGQQVTLRCSSQSGHNTVSWYQQALGQGPQFIFQYYREEENGRGNFPPRFSGLQFPNYSSELNVNALELDDSALYLCASSLRAAPNEKLFFGSGTQLSVL.